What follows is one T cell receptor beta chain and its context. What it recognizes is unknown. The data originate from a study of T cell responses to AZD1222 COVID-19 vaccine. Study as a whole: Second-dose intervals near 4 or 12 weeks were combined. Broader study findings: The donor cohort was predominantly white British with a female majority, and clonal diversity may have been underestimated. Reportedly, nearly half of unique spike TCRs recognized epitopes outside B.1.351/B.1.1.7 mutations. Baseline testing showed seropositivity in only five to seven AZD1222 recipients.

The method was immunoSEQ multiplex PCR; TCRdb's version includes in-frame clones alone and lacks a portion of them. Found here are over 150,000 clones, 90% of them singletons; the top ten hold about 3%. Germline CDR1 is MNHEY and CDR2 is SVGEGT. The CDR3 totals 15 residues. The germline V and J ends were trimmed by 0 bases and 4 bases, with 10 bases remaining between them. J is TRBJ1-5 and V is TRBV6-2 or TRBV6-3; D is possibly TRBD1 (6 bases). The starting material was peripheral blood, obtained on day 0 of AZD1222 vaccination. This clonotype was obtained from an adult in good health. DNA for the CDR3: TGTGCCAGCAGTTACTCGGGGGGCAAGAATCAGCCCCAGCATTTT. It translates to CASSYSGGKNQPQHF.